This note documents a single T cell receptor (beta chain) sequence. Its target is not known. This specimen comes from a study of monozygotic twins with inflammatory bowel disease. Study outcomes and limitations: Extra variability in the repertoires of patients may have come from differing immunosuppressive treatments. Nothing supported a single strong signal or clonotype that was associated with IBD.

TCRdb reanalyzed the 5' RACE reads and collapses them to one entry per CDR3 protein, without DNA. This sample's table has roughly 160,000 distinct CDR3 sequences. The CDR3 runs 16 residues. Germline CDR1 and CDR2: SGHRS and YFSETQ. The gene calls are TRBV5-1 and TRBJ2-2; TCRdb's D gene call, TRBD2, goes unchecked for lack of DNA. The sample comprised blood. The TCR comes from a human donor with ulcerative colitis or Crohn's disease, or a healthy co-twin of an affected twin (not recorded which). The CDR3 sequence is CASSLEMGGMAGELFF.